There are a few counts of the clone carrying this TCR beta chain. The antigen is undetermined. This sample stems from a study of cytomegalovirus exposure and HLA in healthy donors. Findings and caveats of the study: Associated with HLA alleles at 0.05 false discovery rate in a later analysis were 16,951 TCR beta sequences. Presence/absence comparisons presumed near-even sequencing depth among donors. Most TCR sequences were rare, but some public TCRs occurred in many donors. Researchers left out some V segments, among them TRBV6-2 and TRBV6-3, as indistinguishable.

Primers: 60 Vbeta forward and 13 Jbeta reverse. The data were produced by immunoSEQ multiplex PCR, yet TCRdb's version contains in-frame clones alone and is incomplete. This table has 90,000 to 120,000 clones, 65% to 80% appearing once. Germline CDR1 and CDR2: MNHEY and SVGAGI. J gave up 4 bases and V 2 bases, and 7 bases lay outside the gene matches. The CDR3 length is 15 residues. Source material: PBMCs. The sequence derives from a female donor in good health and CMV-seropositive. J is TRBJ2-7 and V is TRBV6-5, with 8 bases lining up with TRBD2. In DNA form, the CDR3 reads TGTGCCAGCAGTTACGCTAGCGGGTCTAATTACGAGCAGTACTTC. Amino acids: CASSYASGSNYEQYF.